This TCR beta chain is from a study of CD8 T cells in ankylosing spondylitis. Study-wide results and caveats: Disease-linked clones had a CD8+ phenotype and relatively low frequency in peripheral blood. Significant enrichment of disease-linked clones was reportedly seen in matched ankylosing spondylitis synovial fluid.

This clonotype has at least ten counts. Its antigen is still unknown. Libraries of TCR beta came from quantitative 5'-RACE with molecular barcodes. TCRdb redid the calling of the 5' RACE reads with MiXCR, one entry per CDR3 protein. The sample carries around 250,000 distinct CDR3 sequences, approximately 12% recorded once. The source of this sequence is a male donor with ankylosing spondylitis or in good health (not recorded which). What was sequenced was blood, either unsorted or a sorted T cell fraction (not recorded which).

CDR3 in DNA: TGCGCCAGCAGGAGTCAGGGCACAGATACGCAGTATTTT. This sequence encodes CASRSQGTDTQYF. V usage is TRBV4-1 and J usage is TRBJ2-3; no firm D call. This CDR3 has 13 residues. Trimming took 6 bases from V and 1 from J, leaving 8 bases between them. Germline CDR1 reads MGHRA; CDR2 reads YSYEKL.